A single sample is the source of the 3 T cell receptor beta chains below, sequenced in a study of CD8+CD57+ T cells in acquired aplastic anemia. CDR3 and TCR beta VDJ profiling relied on genomic DNA as the template. A single record per CDR3 protein comes from TCRdb applying MiXCR to the reads. In the table there are about 180,000 distinct CDR3 sequences, about half of which are singletons. The sequencing sample was made of sorted CD4+, CD8+, or CD8+CD57+ T cells (not recorded which) from PBMCs. All receptors derive from a human donor in good health.

The sample holds many counts of this clonotype. The chain carries TRBV7-8 and TRBJ1-5; D uncertain. Trimming shortened V by 5 bases and J by 4 bases, and 12 bases separated the two germline ends. The germline gives CDR1 SGHVS, CDR2 FQNEAQ. The CDR3 loop spans 14 amino acids. The CDR3 bases are TGTGCCAGCAGCCTAAGTCTGTATAATCAGCCCCAGCATTTT. Its translation: CASSLSLYNQPQHF.

In this sample, this clonotype turned up many times. The chain couples TRBV20-1 to TRBJ2-7; D not resolved. This CDR3 is built from 12 residues. The V end was cut by 3 bases, the J end by 2 bases, with 8 bases between. The germline gives CDR1 DFQATT, CDR2 SNEGSKA (reference sequence). The CDR3 DNA follows: TGCAGTGCTAGTGGCAGGACCTACGAGCAGTACTTC. Residues: CSASGRTYEQYF.

This clonotype was observed at least ten times. The V gene is TRBV6-1, the J gene TRBJ2-7, with D possibly being TRBD1 or TRBD2 (5 bases each). The V and J ends lost 6 bases and 2 bases respectively, with 17 bases between them. CDR1 MNHNS and CDR2 SASEGT come from the germline V gene. CDR3 length: 15 residues. Here the CDR3 DNA reads TGTGCCAGCAGGGGGATCCGGGACCGCCCCTACGAGCAGTACTTC. This gives the protein CASRGIRDRPYEQYF.